The clone carrying this T cell receptor beta chain came up many times. Its antigen remains unidentified. The sample comes from a study of CD8 T cells in ankylosing spondylitis. Study-wide results and limits: Researchers report that disease-linked clones proved CD8+ and relatively rare in peripheral blood. Disease-linked clones were reportedly significantly enriched in matched ankylosing spondylitis synovial fluid. Before this, some motif variants had been reported in reactive arthritis synovial fluid and blood.

Making use of molecular barcodes, quantitative 5'-RACE generated TCR beta libraries. TCRdb used MiXCR to reprocess the 5' RACE reads, holding one entry per CDR3 protein. The repertoire holds 29,000 or so distinct CDR3 sequences, 5.3% seen once, with 1.8% in the top ten. Germline assignment: CDR1 SGDLS and CDR2 YYNGEE. This CDR3 has 16 amino acids. V shed 0 bases, J shed 1 base, and the junction held 3 bases outside the gene matches. The chain links TRBV9 to TRBJ2-5; 10 positions agree with TRBD2. Material: blood, either unsorted or a sorted T cell fraction (not recorded which). This TCR came from a female donor with ankylosing spondylitis or in good health (not recorded which). DNA for the CDR3: TGTGCCAGCAGCGTAGCATGGACTAGCGGCCAAGAGACCCAGTACTTC. This codes for CASSVAWTSGQETQYF.